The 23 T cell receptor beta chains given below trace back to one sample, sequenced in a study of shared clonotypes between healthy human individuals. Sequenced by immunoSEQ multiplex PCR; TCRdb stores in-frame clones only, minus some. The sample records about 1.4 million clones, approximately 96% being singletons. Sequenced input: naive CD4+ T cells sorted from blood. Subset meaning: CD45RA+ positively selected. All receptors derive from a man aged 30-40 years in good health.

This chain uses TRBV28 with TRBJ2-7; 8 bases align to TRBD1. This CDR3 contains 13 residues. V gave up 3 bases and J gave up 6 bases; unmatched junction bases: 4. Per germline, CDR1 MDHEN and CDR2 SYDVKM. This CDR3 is CASSFMGQAEQYF. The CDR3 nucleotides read TGTGCCAGCAGTTTTATGGGACAGGCCGAGCAGTACTTC.

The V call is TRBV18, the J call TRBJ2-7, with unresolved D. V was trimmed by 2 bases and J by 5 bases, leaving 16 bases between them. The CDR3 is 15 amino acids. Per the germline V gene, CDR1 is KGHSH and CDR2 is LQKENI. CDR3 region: CASSPRATQAHEQYF. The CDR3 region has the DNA TGTGCCAGCTCACCAAGGGCAACGCAGGCCCACGAGCAGTACTTC.

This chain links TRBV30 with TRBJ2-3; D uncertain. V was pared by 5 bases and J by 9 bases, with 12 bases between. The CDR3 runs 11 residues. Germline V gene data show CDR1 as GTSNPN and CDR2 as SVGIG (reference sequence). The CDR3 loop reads CAWELSKTQYF. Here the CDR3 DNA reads TGTGCCTGGGAGTTATCTAAAACGCAGTATTTT. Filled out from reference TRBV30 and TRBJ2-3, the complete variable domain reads SQTIHQWPATLVQPVGSPLSLECTVEGTSNPNLYWYRQAAGRGLQLLFYSVGIGQISSEVPQNLSASRPQDRQFILSSKKLLLSDSGFYLCAWELSKTQYFGPGTRLTVL.

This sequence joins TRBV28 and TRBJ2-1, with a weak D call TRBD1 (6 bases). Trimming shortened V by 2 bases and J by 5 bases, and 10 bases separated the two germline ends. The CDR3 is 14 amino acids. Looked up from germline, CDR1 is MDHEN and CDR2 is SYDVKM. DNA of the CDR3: TGTGCCAGCAGTTTAGTAGGACAGAACAATGAGCAGTTCTTC. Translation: CASSLVGQNNEQFF.

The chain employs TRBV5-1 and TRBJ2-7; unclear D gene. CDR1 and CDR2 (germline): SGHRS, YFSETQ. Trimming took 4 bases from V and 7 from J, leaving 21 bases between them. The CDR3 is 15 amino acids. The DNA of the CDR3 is TGCGCCAGCAGCCCCGACCCGGCTCCTTCGCGGGAGCAGTACTTC. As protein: CASSPDPAPSREQYF.

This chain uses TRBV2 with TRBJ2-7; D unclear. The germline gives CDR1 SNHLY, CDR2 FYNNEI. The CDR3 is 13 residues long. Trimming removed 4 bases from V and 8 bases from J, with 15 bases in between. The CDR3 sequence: CASSGSFRNQQYF. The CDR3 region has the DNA TGTGCCAGCAGTGGGTCTTTCCGCAACCAGCAGTACTTC.

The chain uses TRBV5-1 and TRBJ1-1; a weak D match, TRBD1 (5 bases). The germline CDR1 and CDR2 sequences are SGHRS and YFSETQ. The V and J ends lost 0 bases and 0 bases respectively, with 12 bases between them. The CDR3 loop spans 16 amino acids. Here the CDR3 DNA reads TGCGCCAGCAGCTTGGACAGGCTTACTATGAACACTGAAGCTTTCTTT. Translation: CASSLDRLTMNTEAFF. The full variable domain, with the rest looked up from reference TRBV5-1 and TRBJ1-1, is KAGVTQTPRYLIKTRGQQVTLSCSPISGHRSVSWYQQTPGQGLQFLFEYFSETQRNKGNFPGRFSGRQFSNSRSEMNVSTLELGDSALYLCASSLDRLTMNTEAFFGQGTRLTVV.

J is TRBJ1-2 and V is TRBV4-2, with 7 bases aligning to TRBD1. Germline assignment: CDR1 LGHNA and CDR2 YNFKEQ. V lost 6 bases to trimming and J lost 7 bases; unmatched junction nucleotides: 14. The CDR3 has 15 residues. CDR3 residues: CASRGTAFDPPGYTF. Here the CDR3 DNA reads TGTGCCAGCAGAGGGACAGCCTTTGACCCGCCTGGCTACACCTTC.

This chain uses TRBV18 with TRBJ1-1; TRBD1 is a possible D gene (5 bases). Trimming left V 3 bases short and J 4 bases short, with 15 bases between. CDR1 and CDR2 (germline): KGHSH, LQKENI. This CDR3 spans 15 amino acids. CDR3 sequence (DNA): TGTGCCAGCTCACCTGGGGGGAGGGGTGGCACTGAAGCTTTCTTT. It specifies CASSPGGRGGTEAFF.

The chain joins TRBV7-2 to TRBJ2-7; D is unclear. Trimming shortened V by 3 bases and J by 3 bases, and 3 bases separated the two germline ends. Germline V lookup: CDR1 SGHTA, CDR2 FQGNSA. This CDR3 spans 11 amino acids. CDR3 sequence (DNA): TGTGCCAGCAGCTTTAACTACGAGCAGTACTTC. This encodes CASSFNYEQYF.

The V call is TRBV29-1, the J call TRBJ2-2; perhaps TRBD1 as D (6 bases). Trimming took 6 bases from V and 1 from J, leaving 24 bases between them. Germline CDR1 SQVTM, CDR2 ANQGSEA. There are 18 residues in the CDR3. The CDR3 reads CSVRIVAIGGLNTGELFF. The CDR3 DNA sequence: TGCAGCGTAAGAATCGTTGCTATAGGGGGTCTGAACACCGGGGAGCTGTTTTTT.

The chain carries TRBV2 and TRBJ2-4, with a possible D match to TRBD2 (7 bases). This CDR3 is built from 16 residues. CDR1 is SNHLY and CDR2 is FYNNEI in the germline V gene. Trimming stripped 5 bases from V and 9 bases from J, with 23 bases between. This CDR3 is CASSPPGSGEGGIQYF. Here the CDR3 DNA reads TGTGCCAGCAGTCCTCCTGGGTCAGGGGAGGGCGGCATTCAGTACTTC.

DNA for the CDR3: TGTGCCAGCAGCTCTCCGGGACTAGCGACCCTCGAGCAGTACTTC. Its protein is CASSSPGLATLEQYF. This chain connects TRBV5-4 to TRBJ2-7; 10 nucleotides agree with TRBD2. Trimming removed 3 bases from V and 6 bases from J; junction bases left unmatched: 9. CDR3 length equals 15 residues. Germline V gives CDR1 SGHNT, CDR2 YYREEE (reference sequence).

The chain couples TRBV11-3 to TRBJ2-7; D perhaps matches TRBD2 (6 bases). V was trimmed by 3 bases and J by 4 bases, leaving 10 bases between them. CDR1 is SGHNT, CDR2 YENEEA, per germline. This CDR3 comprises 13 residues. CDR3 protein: CASSLGLMYEQYF. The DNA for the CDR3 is TGTGCCAGCAGCTTGGGACTGATGTACGAGCAGTACTTC. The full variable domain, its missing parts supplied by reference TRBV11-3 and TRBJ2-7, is EAGVVQSPRYKIIEKKQPVAFWCNPISGHNTLYWYLQNLGQGPELLIRYENEEAVDDSQLPKDRFSAERLKGVDSTLKIQPAELGDSAVYLCASSLGLMYEQYFGPGTRLTVT.

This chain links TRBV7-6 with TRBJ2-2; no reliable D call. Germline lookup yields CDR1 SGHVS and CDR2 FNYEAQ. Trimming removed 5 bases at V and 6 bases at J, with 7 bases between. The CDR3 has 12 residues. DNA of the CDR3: TGTGCCAGCAGCGGTAGTTCCGGGGAGCTGTTTTTT. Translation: CASSGSSGELFF.

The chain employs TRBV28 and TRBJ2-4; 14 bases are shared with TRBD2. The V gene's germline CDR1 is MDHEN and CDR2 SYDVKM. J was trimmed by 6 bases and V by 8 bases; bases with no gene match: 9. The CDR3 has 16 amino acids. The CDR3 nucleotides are TGTGCCAGCTCGGGACTAGCGGGAGCACGGGTAAACATTCAGTACTTC. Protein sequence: CASSGLAGARVNIQYF.

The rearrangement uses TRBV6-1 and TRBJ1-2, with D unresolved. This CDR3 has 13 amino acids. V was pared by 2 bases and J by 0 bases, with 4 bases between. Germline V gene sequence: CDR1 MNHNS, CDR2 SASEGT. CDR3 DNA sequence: TGTGCCAGCAGTGAACTTGCTAACTATGGCTACACCTTC. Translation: CASSELANYGYTF.

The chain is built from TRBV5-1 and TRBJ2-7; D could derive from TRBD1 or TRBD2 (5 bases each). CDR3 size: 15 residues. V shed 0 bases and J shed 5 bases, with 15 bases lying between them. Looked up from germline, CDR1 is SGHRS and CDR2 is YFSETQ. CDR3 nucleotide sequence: TGCGCCAGCAGCTTGGTTGGGGGACCGACTGACGAGCAGTACTTC. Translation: CASSLVGGPTDEQYF.

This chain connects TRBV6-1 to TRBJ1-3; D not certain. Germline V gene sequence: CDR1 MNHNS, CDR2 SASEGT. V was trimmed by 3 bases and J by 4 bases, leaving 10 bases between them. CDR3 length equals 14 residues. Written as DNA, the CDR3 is TGTGCCAGCAGTGATCTACTTCGAGGAAACACCATATATTTT. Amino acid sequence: CASSDLLRGNTIYF.

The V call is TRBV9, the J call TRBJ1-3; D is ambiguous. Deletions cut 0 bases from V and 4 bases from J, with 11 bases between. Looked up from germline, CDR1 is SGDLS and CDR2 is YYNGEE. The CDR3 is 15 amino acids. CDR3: CASSVDSLRGNTIYF. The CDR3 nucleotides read TGTGCCAGCAGCGTAGACAGCCTGAGGGGAAACACCATATATTTT.

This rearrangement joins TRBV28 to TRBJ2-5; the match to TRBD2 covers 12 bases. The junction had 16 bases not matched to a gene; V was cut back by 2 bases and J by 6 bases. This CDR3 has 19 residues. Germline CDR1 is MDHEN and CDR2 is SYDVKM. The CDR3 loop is CASSLGLAGGGGSGQTQYF. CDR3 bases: TGTGCCAGCAGTTTAGGGCTAGCGGGAGGGGGAGGCAGCGGTCAGACCCAGTACTTC.

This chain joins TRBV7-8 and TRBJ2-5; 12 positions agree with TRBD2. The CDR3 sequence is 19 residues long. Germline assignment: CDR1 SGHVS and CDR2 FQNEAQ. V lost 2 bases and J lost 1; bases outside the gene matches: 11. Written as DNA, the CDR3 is TGTGCCAGCAGCTTACGAACGACTAGCGGGAGTAGGGTCCAAGAGACCCAGTACTTC. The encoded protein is CASSLRTTSGSRVQETQYF.

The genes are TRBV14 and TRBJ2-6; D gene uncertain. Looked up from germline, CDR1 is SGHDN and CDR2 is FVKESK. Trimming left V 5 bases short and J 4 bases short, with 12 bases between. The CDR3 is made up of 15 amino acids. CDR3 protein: CASSWAPSGANVLTF. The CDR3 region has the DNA TGTGCCAGCAGCTGGGCTCCGAGCGGGGCCAACGTCCTGACTTTC.